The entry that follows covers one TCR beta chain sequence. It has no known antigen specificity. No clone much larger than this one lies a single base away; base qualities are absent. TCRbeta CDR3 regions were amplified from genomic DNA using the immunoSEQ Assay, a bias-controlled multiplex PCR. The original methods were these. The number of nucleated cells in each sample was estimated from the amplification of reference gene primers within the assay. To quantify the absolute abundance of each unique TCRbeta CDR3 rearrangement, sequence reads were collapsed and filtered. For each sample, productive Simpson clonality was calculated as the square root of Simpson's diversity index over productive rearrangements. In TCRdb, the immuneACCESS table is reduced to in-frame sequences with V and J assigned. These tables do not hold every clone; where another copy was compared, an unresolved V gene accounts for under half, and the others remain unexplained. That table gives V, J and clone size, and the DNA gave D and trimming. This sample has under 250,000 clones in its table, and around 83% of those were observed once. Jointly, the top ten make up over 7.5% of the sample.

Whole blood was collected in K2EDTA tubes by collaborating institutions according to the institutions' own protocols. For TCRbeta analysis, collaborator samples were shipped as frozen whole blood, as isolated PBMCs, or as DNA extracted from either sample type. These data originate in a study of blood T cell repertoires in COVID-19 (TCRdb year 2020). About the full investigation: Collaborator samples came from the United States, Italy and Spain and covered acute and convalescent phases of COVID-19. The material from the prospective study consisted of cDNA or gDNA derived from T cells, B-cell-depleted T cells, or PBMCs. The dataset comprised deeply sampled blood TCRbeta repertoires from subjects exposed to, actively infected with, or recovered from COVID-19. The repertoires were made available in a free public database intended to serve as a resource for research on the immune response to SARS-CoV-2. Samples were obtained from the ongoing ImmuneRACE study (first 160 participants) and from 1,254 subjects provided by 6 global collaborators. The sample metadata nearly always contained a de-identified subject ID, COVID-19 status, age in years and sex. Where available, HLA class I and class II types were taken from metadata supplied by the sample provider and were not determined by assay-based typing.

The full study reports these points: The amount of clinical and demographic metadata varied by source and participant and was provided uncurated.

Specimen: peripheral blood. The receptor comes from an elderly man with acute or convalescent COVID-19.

The sequence in DNA is TGTGCCAGCTCACCGACAGTCGCGAACACCGGGGAGCTGTTTTTT. Protein translation: CASSPTVANTGELFF. The sequence links TRBV18 to TRBJ2-2; TRBD1 might be the D gene, on 5 matching bases. V is shortened by 3 bases, J by 0 bases, and the region joining them spans 8 bases. CDR1 and CDR2, per the germline V gene, are KGHSH and LQKENI. From the cysteine through the phenylalanine, the CDR3 covers 15 amino acids. Of all the DNA, just the CDR3 is kept, 45 bases in frame from base 1.